This TCR beta chain emerged from a study of identical twins. This clonotype has just one count. TCRdb used MiXCR to reprocess the 5' RACE reads, holding one entry per CDR3 protein. Here the sample spans about 570,000 distinct CDR3 sequences, just under 10% being singletons. The V gene end was trimmed by 7 bases and the J gene end by 1 base; junction bases not matched to a gene: 10. From germline, CDR1 is LNHDA and CDR2 SQIVND (reference sequence). CDR3 length: 16 residues. This sample was also put to use in a study of yellow fever vaccine responses in identical twins.

The sequenced sample was PBMCs. This receptor was taken from a woman in her late teens or twenties in good health. The rearrangement joins TRBV19 to TRBJ2-3; 8 bases map to TRBD2. CDR3 in DNA: TGTGCCAGTACCAACCCAGCGGGAGCGGGCACAGATACGCAGTATTTT. Protein product: CASTNPAGAGTDTQYF.